The sample holds many counts of the clone carrying this T cell receptor (beta chain). The data stem from a study of T cells in Graves' hyperthyroidism and ophthalmopathy. The source material, RNA transcripts, was used to amplify TCR beta CDR3 regions. The HTBI primer set drove a first-round RT-PCR of the TCR CDR3. One entry per CDR3 protein, called by TCRdb with MiXCR from the multiplex PCR reads. The table shows about 600,000 distinct CDR3 sequences, with more than 15% occurring only once. There are 15 residues in the CDR3. The germline V gene encodes CDR1 SGHAT and CDR2 FQNNGV. V gave up 5 bases and J gave up 7 bases, with 19 bases separating them. The PBMCs had their origin in roughly 9.4 ml of fresh peripheral blood.

This clonotype was obtained from a woman aged 40 to 50 with Graves' ophthalmopathy. Sequencing was done on a sample of blood. The rearrangement links TRBV11-2 to TRBJ2-3; D perhaps matches TRBD2 (6 bases). DNA for the CDR3: TGTGCCAGCAGCCACGACTTGGCGGGAACTTATACGCAGTATTTT. Translation: CASSHDLAGTYTQYF.